Sequencing of this T cell receptor (beta chain) was carried out in a study of OX40 agonist ivuxolimab in advanced cancers. For the study at large: Dose-escalation patients suffered from hepatocellular carcinoma, melanoma, renal cell or head and neck cancer. Partial responses, seen in three patients, involved one hepatocellular carcinoma and two cutaneous melanomas.

Findings and limits, study-wide: With doses of 0.1 to 3.0 mg/kg, CD4+ and CD8+ blood T cells had undergone clonal expansion by week 6.

Produced via immunoSEQ multiplex PCR; TCRdb's table is partial and in-frame only. Of around 60,000 clones in the sample, approximately 91% were seen once. The germline gives CDR1 LNHDA, CDR2 SQIVND (reference sequence). Trimming stripped 8 bases from V and 2 bases from J, with 10 bases between. The CDR3 loop spans 12 amino acids. Comments on this clone: Its antigen is as yet unknown.

The TCR originated in an adult with an advanced solid tumor such as melanoma, head and neck, liver or kidney cancer. Source: CD4+ or CD8+ T cells sorted from blood, taken in a trial of the OX40 agonist ivuxolimab. The genes are TRBV19 and TRBJ2-7; the D is unclear. CDR3 residues: CASAVSPYEQYF. The CDR3 nucleotides are TGTGCCAGTGCGGTCAGCCCCTACGAGCAGTACTTC. Supplemented by reference TRBV19 and TRBJ2-7, the full variable domain reads DGGITQSPKYLFRKEGQNVTLSCEQNLNHDAMYWYRQDPGQGLRLIYYSQIVNDFQKGDIAEGYSVSREKKESFPLTVTSAQKNPTAFYLCASAVSPYEQYFGPGTRLTVT.